The 14 T cell receptor beta chains listed next were all sequenced from one sample in a study of blood T cell repertoires in COVID-19. This table comes from immunoSEQ multiplex PCR, and its TCRdb copy is limited to in-frame clones, with some not included. The sample includes about 400,000 clones, approximately 90% of them seen just once. Material for sequencing was peripheral blood. Receptors were obtained from a woman in her twenties or thirties with active or convalescent COVID-19.

This chain links TRBV7-2 with TRBJ2-3, with 10 bases that match TRBD2. Unmatched junction bases numbered 5, after V lost 1 base and J lost 4 bases. Germline V lookup: CDR1 SGHTA, CDR2 FQGNSA. The CDR3 is made up of 16 amino acids. DNA of the CDR3: TGTGCCAGCAGCTTAGTACTAGCGGGGCTCGCAGATACGCAGTATTTT. Its protein is CASSLVLAGLADTQYF. The full variable domain, its missing parts supplied by reference TRBV7-2 and TRBJ2-3, is GAGVSQSPSNKVTEKGKDVELRCDPISGHTALYWYRQSLGQGLEFLIYFQGNSAPDKSGLPSDRFSAERTGGSVSTLTIQRTQQEDSAVYLCASSLVLAGLADTQYFGPGTRLTVL.

Only one count was recorded for this clone. The chain has TRBV10-3 and TRBJ1-6, with a possible D match to TRBD1 (6 bases). Trimming removed 3 bases at V and 10 bases at J, with 13 bases between. This CDR3 is built from 14 residues. CDR1 is ENHRY and CDR2 is SYGVKD in the germline V gene. This chain's CDR3 is CAISDSGALSPLHF. The DNA for the CDR3 is TGTGCCATCAGTGATTCAGGGGCACTGTCACCCCTCCACTTT.

The rearrangement links TRBV27 to TRBJ1-2; the match to TRBD1 covers 9 bases. V was clipped by 6 bases and J by 4 bases; unmatched bases: 3. This CDR3 is 13 amino acids long. From germline, CDR1 is MNHEY and CDR2 SMNVEV (reference sequence). The CDR3 here is CASRGQGPYGYTF. The CDR3 nucleotides are TGTGCCAGCAGGGGACAGGGACCCTATGGCTACACCTTC.

The chain carries TRBV18 and TRBJ1-1; D gene unclear. V lost 1 base and J lost 7, with 25 bases in between. The CDR3 has 18 residues. Looked up from germline, CDR1 is KGHSH and CDR2 is LQKENI. The CDR3 bases are TGTGCCAGCTCACCACGGCGTACGTCCCCGGAAGGGAGCATTGAAGCTTTCTTT. The encoded protein is CASSPRRTSPEGSIEAFF.

The table lists this clone with a few counts. The rearrangement joins TRBV5-1 to TRBJ2-2, with D possibly TRBD1 on 5 matching bases. The CDR3 totals 17 residues. V was clipped by 0 bases and J by 4 bases, with 16 bases between them. CDR1 and CDR2 from the germline V gene are SGHRS and YFSETQ. The CDR3 DNA reads as TGCGCCAGCAGCTTGGTGGGGCAGTCCGATGGCACCGGGGAGCTGTTTTTT. Translation gives CASSLVGQSDGTGELFF. Together with reference TRBV5-1 and TRBJ2-2, the CDR3 gives the full variable domain: KAGVTQTPRYLIKTRGQQVTLSCSPISGHRSVSWYQQTPGQGLQFLFEYFSETQRNKGNFPGRFSGRQFSNSRSEMNVSTLELGDSALYLCASSLVGQSDGTGELFFGEGSRLTVL.

CDR3 loop: CASSPGHSSDSPLHF. CDR3 sequence (DNA): TGTGCCAGCAGCCCTGGACACTCATCGGATTCACCCCTCCACTTT. The V and J genes are TRBV7-6 and TRBJ1-6; tentatively, D is TRBD1 (5 bases). Germline V CDR1 and CDR2: SGHVS, FNYEAQ. Deletions cut 5 bases from V and 8 bases from J, with 16 bases between. The CDR3 is made up of 15 amino acids.

The V and J genes are TRBV7-2 and TRBJ2-1; TRBD2 aligns across 12 bases. This CDR3 is built from 15 residues. J gave up 6 bases and V 4 bases, and 4 bases lay outside the gene matches. Germline CDR1 is SGHTA and CDR2 is FQGNSA. CDR3 sequence (DNA): TGTGCCAGCAGCTCGACTAGCGGGAGTGGCAATGAGCAGTTCTTC. This codes for CASSSTSGSGNEQFF.

The rearrangement links TRBV28 to TRBJ2-2; TRBD2 matches 12 bases. Germline loops: CDR1 MDHEN, CDR2 SYDVKM. This CDR3 comprises 19 residues. V lost 4 bases, J lost 3 bases, and 12 bases stayed unmatched. The CDR3 coding sequence is TGTGCCAGCAGTTCCCCTTCCACTAGCGGGGGGCCCTACACCGGGGAGCTGTTTTTT. Translating it yields CASSSPSTSGGPYTGELFF.

The CDR3 here is CASSQEDRGEYEQYF. The CDR3 coding sequence is TGCGCCAGCAGCCAAGAGGACAGGGGGGAGTACGAGCAGTACTTC. This chain joins TRBV4-1 and TRBJ2-7; 10 nucleotides line up with TRBD1. CDR1 MGHRA and CDR2 YSYEKL come from the germline V gene. This CDR3 has 15 residues. V shed 0 bases and J 4 bases; nucleotides not matched to a gene: 3.

Written as DNA, the CDR3 is TGCGCCAGCCAATCGTTAGGACAGGGGGCCTACGAGCAGTACTTC. Translated: CASQSLGQGAYEQYF. V gene TRBV4-1 combines with J gene TRBJ2-7, with 10 bases aligning to TRBD1. The germline gives CDR1 MGHRA, CDR2 YSYEKL. J gave up 2 bases and V 8 bases, and 9 bases lay outside the gene matches. This CDR3 has 15 amino acids.

This clone was counted between two and nine times. J is TRBJ1-3 and V is TRBV19; D unresolved. CDR1 is LNHDA, CDR2 SQIVND, per germline (reference sequence). CDR3 length: 14 residues. Deletions cut 5 bases from V and 4 bases from J, with 12 bases between. DNA of the CDR3: TGTGCCAGTAGTGAGGGTTCATTCGGAAACACCATATATTTT. It yields the protein CASSEGSFGNTIYF.

The V and J genes are TRBV9 and TRBJ2-1, with D perhaps TRBD2 (5 bases). This CDR3 region has 13 residues. Germline CDR1 SGDLS, CDR2 YYNGEE. V was pared by 2 bases and J by 6 bases, with 9 bases between. CDR3 amino acids: CASSVGLGNEQFF. The DNA for the CDR3 is TGTGCCAGCAGCGTCGGACTGGGCAATGAGCAGTTCTTC.

The chain joins TRBV3-1 (or the pseudogene TRBV3-2) to TRBJ1-1; D gene uncertain. V was shortened by 4 bases and J by 1 base, with 25 bases between the two germline ends. The CDR3 covers 19 residues. Germline CDR1 and CDR2: LGHDT and YNNKEL (reference sequence). This CDR3 is CASSLAPPEPRIGNTEAFF. CDR3 coding DNA: TGTGCCAGCAGCCTAGCCCCACCAGAACCTCGGATAGGGAACACTGAAGCTTTCTTT.

The sample holds a few counts of this clone. The chain carries TRBV5-1 and TRBJ1-1; the D gene is possibly TRBD1 (5 bases). The CDR3 is 13 residues long. The V gene lost 0 bases and the J gene lost 7 bases, with 10 bases spanning the gap. Germline CDR1 SGHRS, CDR2 YFSETQ. The CDR3 region has the DNA TGCGCCAGCAGCTTGGGACCCCAGGGTGAAGCTTTCTTT. It translates to CASSLGPQGEAFF.